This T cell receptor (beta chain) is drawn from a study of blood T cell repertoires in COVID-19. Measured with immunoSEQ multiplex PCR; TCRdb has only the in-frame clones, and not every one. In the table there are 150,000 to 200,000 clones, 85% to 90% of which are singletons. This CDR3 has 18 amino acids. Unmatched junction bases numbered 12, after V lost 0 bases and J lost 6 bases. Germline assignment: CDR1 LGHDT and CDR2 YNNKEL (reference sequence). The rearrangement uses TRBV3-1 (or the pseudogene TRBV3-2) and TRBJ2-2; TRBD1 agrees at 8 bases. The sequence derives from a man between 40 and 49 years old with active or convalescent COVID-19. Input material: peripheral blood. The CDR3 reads CASSQDWRRTGYPGELFF. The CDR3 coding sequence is TGTGCCAGCAGCCAAGATTGGCGTCGGACAGGGTATCCCGGGGAGCTGTTTTTT.